These 22 T cell receptor beta chains came from one sample sequenced in a study of cytomegalovirus exposure and HLA in healthy donors. PCR was performed using 60 Vbeta and 13 Jbeta primers. Produced via immunoSEQ multiplex PCR; TCRdb's table is partial and in-frame only. Here the sample spans around 150,000 clones, about 80% being singletons. Sequencing was carried out using PBMCs. The receptors come from a male donor in good health and CMV-seronegative.

J is TRBJ2-7 and V is TRBV4-2; the D is unclear. Deletions cut 0 bases from V and 1 base from J, with 10 bases between. Germline values: CDR1 LGHNA, CDR2 YNFKEQ. The CDR3 length is 15 residues. CDR3 loop: CASSQDISRSYEQYF. The CDR3 DNA follows: TGTGCCAGCAGCCAAGATATTAGCCGATCCTACGAGCAGTACTTC.

This chain uses TRBV29-1 with TRBJ2-5; TRBD2 matches 11 bases. The V segment lost 6 bases and the J segment 11 bases; nucleotides outside the gene matches: 11. CDR3 size: 13 residues. The germline CDR1 and CDR2 sequences are SQVTM and ANQGSEA. The CDR3: CSVTSGGNREQYF. As DNA, the CDR3 is TGCAGCGTCACTAGCGGGGGAAATAGGGAGCAGTACTTC.

This rearrangement joins TRBV7-2 to TRBJ2-5, with a weak D call TRBD2 (5 bases). Trimming left V 5 bases short and J 4 bases short, with 17 bases between. Germline lookup yields CDR1 SGHTA and CDR2 FQGNSA. The CDR3 has 15 amino acids. CDR3 sequence reads: CASSQMRQGRETQYF. The CDR3 bases are TGTGCCAGCAGCCAGATGCGTCAAGGGAGAGAGACCCAGTACTTC.

In its sample, this clone was seen once. This rearrangement joins TRBV5-1 to TRBJ2-1; TRBD2 agrees at 11 bases. V shed 2 bases and J 9 bases; nucleotides not matched to a gene: 7. This CDR3 contains 15 residues. The germline gives CDR1 SGHRS, CDR2 YFSETQ. Here the CDR3 DNA reads TGCGCCAGCAGCTTATGGCTAGCGGGGGGAGTTGAGCAGTTCTTC. As protein: CASSLWLAGGVEQFF.

The chain recombines TRBV10-3 with TRBJ2-3; D perhaps matches TRBD1 (5 bases). V was pared by 8 bases and J by 4 bases, with 10 bases between. Germline V gene sequence: CDR1 ENHRY, CDR2 SYGVKD. The CDR3 has 12 amino acids. In DNA form, the CDR3 reads TGTGCCATCGGAGCAGGGTCAGATACGCAGTATTTT. Protein: CAIGAGSDTQYF.

This rearrangement joins TRBV5-1 to TRBJ1-1, with a possible D match to TRBD1 (6 bases). V shed 4 bases and J shed 5 bases, with 9 bases lying between them. Germline-derived CDR1 and CDR2 are SGHRS and YFSETQ. The CDR3 extends over 12 amino acids. This CDR3 reads CASSQGKTEAFF. DNA for the CDR3: TGCGCCAGCAGCCAGGGGAAGACTGAAGCTTTCTTT.

This clone has only a few counts. The J gene is TRBJ1-4, the V gene TRBV28; possible D gene TRBD1, 6 bases. CDR3 length equals 14 residues. Trimming took off 7 bases at V and 8 bases at J, with 17 bases between the two ends. Germline lookup yields CDR1 MDHEN and CDR2 SYDVKM. The chain's CDR3 is CASNGGGGREKLFF. The CDR3 DNA is TGTGCCAGCAACGGGGGGGGCGGGAGGGAAAAACTGTTTTTT. The full variable domain, in which reference TRBV28 and TRBJ1-4 provide the parts outside the CDR3, is DVKVTQSSRYLVKRTGEKVFLECVQDMDHENMFWYRQDPGLGLRLIYFSYDVKMKEKGDIPEGYSVSREKKERFSLILESASTNQTSMYLCASNGGGGREKLFFGSGTQLSVL.

This sequence joins TRBV5-1 and TRBJ2-1; 8 positions agree with TRBD1. Per germline, CDR1 SGHRS and CDR2 YFSETQ. With 0 bases clipped from V and 8 bases from J, the junction kept 10 bases outside the gene matches. This CDR3 is built from 16 residues. CDR3 nucleotides: TGCGCCAGCAGCTTGGCCGGTCGACAGGGGTGGCATGAGCAGTTCTTC. Translation gives CASSLAGRQGWHEQFF.

The chain is built from TRBV29-1 and TRBJ2-7; TRBD2 is a possible D gene (5 bases). CDR3 size: 14 residues. Trimming removed 5 bases at V and 3 bases at J, with 17 bases between. Germline assignment: CDR1 SQVTM and CDR2 ANQGSEA. CDR3 sequence reads: CSVKEARTDYEQYF. The DNA of the CDR3 is TGCAGCGTTAAGGAGGCGCGTACTGACTACGAGCAGTACTTC.

CDR3 DNA sequence: TGTGCCAGCAGTGACGGACAGGCCCTCTTCTCTGGAAACACCATATATTTT. As protein: CASSDGQALFSGNTIYF. V gene TRBV6-1 combines with J gene TRBJ1-3, with TRBD1 identical over 7 bases. V dropped 3 bases and J dropped 0; count of bases not matched to a gene: 8. This CDR3 contains 17 residues. Germline V gene lookup returns CDR1 MNHNS and CDR2 SASEGT.

The chain couples TRBV11-2 to TRBJ2-2; a possible D gene is TRBD1 (7 bases). The germline V gene has CDR1 SGHAT and CDR2 FQNNGV. This CDR3 comprises 16 residues. Trimming shortened V by 1 base and J by 4 bases, and 13 bases separated the two germline ends. DNA of the CDR3: TGTGCCAGCAGCTTAGTCGGAGGGACAGTCACCGGGGAGCTGTTTTTT. Protein: CASSLVGGTVTGELFF.

The chain is built from TRBV14 and TRBJ2-2; a weak D match, TRBD1 (6 bases). The CDR3 covers 17 residues. V was cut by 4 bases and J by 2 bases, with 17 bases left in between. Germline loops: CDR1 SGHDN, CDR2 FVKESK. The CDR3 is CASSPQWGRGNTGELFF. The CDR3 nucleotides read TGTGCCAGCAGCCCCCAATGGGGCAGGGGCAACACCGGGGAGCTGTTTTTT.

The chain uses TRBV4-3 and TRBJ1-5; D is ambiguous. Germline V CDR1 and CDR2: LGHNA, YSLEER. Trimming stripped 4 bases from V and 0 bases from J, with 19 bases between. This CDR3 spans 18 amino acids. The CDR3 DNA reads as TGCGCCAGCAGCCTCGGACTGGCCGAAGAGGGTAGCAATCAGCCCCAGCATTTT. Encoded protein: CASSLGLAEEGSNQPQHF.

Comments on this clone: A junction end diverges from the germline sequence, so it may reflect a read error. The chain recombines TRBV10-3 with TRBJ1-4; D perhaps matches TRBD1 (5 bases). The germline CDR1 and CDR2 sequences are ENHRY and SYGVKD. CDR3 length equals 12 residues. CDR3 DNA sequence: TGTGCCACGAGACAGAGGAATGAAGAACTGTTTTTT. Its translation: CATRQRNEELFF.

The chain has TRBV6-5 and TRBJ2-7; D is possibly TRBD2 (6 bases). V was shortened by 6 bases and J by 6 bases, with 21 bases between the two germline ends. Germline V gene data show CDR1 as MNHEY and CDR2 as SVGAGI. The CDR3 runs to 15 residues. DNA of the CDR3: TGTGCCAGCAGCCAACCGGGACTCGGACTACGCGAGCAGTACTTC. Translation: CASSQPGLGLREQYF.

Note on this clone: Other DNA sequences within the sample encode an identical CDR3. The chain uses TRBV5-1 and TRBJ2-3; 10 nucleotides match TRBD2. Losses at the gene ends were 3 bases for V and 3 bases for J; bases not matched to a gene: 7. The CDR3 has 16 amino acids. The germline gives CDR1 SGHRS, CDR2 YFSETQ. The CDR3 region has the DNA TGCGCCAGCAGCTCCGGCACTAGCGGGGTAACAGATACGCAGTATTTT. Protein product: CASSSGTSGVTDTQYF.

The V gene is TRBV14, the J gene TRBJ1-1, with D maybe TRBD1 (5 bases). V shed 8 bases and J shed 1 base, with 17 bases lying between them. The CDR3 is 15 amino acids. CDR1 and CDR2 from the germline V gene are SGHDN and FVKESK. CDR3 in DNA: TGTGCCAGCGGGGGGGACTCGGCGGGGAACACTGAAGCTTTCTTT. This encodes CASGGDSAGNTEAFF.

V is TRBV19 and J is TRBJ1-1; a possible D gene is TRBD1 (6 bases). V was shortened by 5 bases and J by 5 bases, with 18 bases between the two germline ends. CDR1 LNHDA and CDR2 SQIVND come from the germline V gene (reference sequence). The CDR3 consists of 15 residues. The CDR3 DNA reads as TGTGCCAGTAGTCGACTACAGGGTGGTAAAACTGAAGCTTTCTTT. This codes for CASSRLQGGKTEAFF.

The rearrangement joins TRBV7-2 to TRBJ1-2; D ambiguous. V shed 2 bases and J shed 1 base, with 5 bases lying between them. This CDR3 comprises 13 residues. CDR1 and CDR2 (germline): SGHTA, FQGNSA. CDR3 sequence reads: CASSLNFNYGYTF. Here the CDR3 DNA reads TGTGCCAGCAGCTTAAACTTTAACTATGGCTACACCTTC.

There are a few counts of this clone. The chain couples TRBV10-2 to TRBJ2-2; 10 positions match TRBD2. CDR1 WSHSY and CDR2 SAAADI come from the germline V gene. This CDR3 comprises 15 residues. With 6 bases clipped from V and 1 base from J, the junction kept 2 bases outside the gene matches. DNA for the CDR3: TGCGCCAGCAGGTCTAGCGGGGGGAACACCGGGGAGCTGTTTTTT. It yields the protein CASRSSGGNTGELFF.

This clone was picked up a small number of times. The chain employs TRBV5-1 and TRBJ2-7, with TRBD1 matching 9 bases. Germline CDR1 and CDR2: SGHRS and YFSETQ. CDR3 size: 14 residues. V trimming: 4 bases; J trimming: 3 bases; junction bases outside the gene matches: 5. CDR3 DNA: TGCGCCAGCAGCGGGTTGGGACAGGGCTACGAGCAGTACTTC. Translated: CASSGLGQGYEQYF.

The V gene is TRBV2, the J gene TRBJ2-2; perhaps TRBD2 as D (7 bases). V was clipped by 9 bases and J by 3 bases, with 14 bases between them. CDR3 length equals 14 residues. Germline CDR1 SNHLY, CDR2 FYNNEI. CDR3: CARGGGLDTGELFF. For the CDR3, the DNA is TGTGCCAGAGGGGGGGGGTTGGACACCGGGGAGCTGTTTTTT.